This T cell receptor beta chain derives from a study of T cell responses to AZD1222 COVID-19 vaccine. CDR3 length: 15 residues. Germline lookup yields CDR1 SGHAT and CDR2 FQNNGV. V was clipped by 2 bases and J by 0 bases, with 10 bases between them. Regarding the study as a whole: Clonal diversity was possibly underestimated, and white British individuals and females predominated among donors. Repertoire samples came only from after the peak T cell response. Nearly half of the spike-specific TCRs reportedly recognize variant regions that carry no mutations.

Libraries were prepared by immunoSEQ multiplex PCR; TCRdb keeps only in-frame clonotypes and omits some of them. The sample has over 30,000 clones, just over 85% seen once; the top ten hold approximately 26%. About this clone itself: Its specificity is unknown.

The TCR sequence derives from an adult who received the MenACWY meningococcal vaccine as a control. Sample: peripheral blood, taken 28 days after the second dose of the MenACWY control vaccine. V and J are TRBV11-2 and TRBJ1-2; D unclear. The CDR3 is CASSLSGFTNYGYTF. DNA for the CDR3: TGTGCCAGCAGCTTATCAGGATTTACTAACTATGGCTACACCTTC.